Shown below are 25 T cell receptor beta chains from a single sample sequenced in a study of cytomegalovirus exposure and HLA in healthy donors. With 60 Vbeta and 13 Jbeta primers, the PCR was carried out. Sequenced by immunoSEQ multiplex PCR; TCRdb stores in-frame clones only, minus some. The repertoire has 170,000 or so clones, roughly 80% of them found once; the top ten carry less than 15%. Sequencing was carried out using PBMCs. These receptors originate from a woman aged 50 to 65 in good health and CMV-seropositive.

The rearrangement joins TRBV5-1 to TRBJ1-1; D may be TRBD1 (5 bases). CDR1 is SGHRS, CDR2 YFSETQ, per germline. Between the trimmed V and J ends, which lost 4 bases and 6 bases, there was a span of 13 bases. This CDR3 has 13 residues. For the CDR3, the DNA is TGCGCCAGCAGCCTAGCGGGACGGGCTGAAGCTTTCTTT. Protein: CASSLAGRAEAFF. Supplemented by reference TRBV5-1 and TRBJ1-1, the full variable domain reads KAGVTQTPRYLIKTRGQQVTLSCSPISGHRSVSWYQQTPGQGLQFLFEYFSETQRNKGNFPGRFSGRQFSNSRSEMNVSTLELGDSALYLCASSLAGRAEAFFGQGTRLTVV.

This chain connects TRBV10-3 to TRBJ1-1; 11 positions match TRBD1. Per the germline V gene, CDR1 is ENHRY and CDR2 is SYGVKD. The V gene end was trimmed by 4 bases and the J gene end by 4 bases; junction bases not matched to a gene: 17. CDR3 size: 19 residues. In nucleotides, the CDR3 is TGTGCCATCAGTGCGGGGACAGGGGGTCCCGTCCGTCAAGGCACTGAAGCTTTCTTT. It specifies CAISAGTGGPVRQGTEAFF.

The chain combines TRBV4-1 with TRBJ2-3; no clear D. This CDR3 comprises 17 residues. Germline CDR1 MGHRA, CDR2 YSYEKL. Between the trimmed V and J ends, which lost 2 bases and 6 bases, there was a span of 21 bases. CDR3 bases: TGCGCCAGCAGCCAAACCCCCGGTCTAGTCCCGCCCGATACGCAGTATTTT. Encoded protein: CASSQTPGLVPPDTQYF.

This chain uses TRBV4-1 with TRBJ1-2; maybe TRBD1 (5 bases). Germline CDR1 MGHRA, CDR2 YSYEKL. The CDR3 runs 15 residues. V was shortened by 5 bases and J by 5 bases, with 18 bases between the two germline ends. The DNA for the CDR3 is TGCGCCAGCAGCGGCTGGAACGTGGGGCTTTATGGCTACACCTTC. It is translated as CASSGWNVGLYGYTF.

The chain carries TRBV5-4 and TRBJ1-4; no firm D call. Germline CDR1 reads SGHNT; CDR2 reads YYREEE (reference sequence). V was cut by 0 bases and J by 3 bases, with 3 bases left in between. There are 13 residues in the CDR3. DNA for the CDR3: TGTGCCAGCAGCTTGGGAGCTAATGAAAAACTGTTTTTT. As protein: CASSLGANEKLFF.

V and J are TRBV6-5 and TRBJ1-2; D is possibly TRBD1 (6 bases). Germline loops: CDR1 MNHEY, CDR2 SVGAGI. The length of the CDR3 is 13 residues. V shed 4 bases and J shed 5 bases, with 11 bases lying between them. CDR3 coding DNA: TGTGCCAGCAGTTTCCGGCAGGGGTATGGCTACACCTTC. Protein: CASSFRQGYGYTF.

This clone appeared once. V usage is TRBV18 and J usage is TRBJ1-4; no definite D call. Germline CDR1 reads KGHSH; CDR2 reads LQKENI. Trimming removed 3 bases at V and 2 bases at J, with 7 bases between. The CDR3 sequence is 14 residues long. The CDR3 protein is CASSPGGTNEKLFF. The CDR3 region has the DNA TGTGCCAGCTCACCCGGAGGGACTAATGAAAAACTGTTTTTT.

This chain's CDR3 is CASSVAAYGELFF. The CDR3 DNA is TGTGCCAGCAGTGTAGCGGCCTACGGGGAGCTGTTTTTT. The V and J genes are TRBV7-2 and TRBJ2-2; a possible D gene is TRBD2 (6 bases). Germline V gives CDR1 SGHTA, CDR2 FQGNSA. This CDR3 contains 13 residues. Trimming left V 6 bases short and J 7 bases short, with 12 bases between.

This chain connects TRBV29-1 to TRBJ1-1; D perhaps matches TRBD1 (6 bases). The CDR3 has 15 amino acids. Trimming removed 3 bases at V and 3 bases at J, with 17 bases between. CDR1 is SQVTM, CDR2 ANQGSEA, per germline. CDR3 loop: CSVDRSGRGDTEAFF. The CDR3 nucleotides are TGCAGCGTTGATCGATCGGGGAGGGGGGACACTGAAGCTTTCTTT.

The chain's CDR3 is CASSLHVGGEQFF. CDR3 sequence (DNA): TGTGCCAGCTCTCTCCATGTGGGGGGTGAGCAGTTCTTC. V and J are TRBV18 and TRBJ2-1; a weak D match, TRBD2 (6 bases). The V and J ends lost 6 bases and 9 bases respectively, with 15 bases between them. CDR3 length: 13 residues. Per germline, CDR1 KGHSH and CDR2 LQKENI.

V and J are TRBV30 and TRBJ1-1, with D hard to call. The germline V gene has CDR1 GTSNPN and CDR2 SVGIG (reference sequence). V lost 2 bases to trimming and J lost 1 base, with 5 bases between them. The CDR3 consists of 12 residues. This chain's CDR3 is CAWSLENTEAFF. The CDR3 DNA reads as TGTGCCTGGAGTTTAGAGAACACTGAAGCTTTCTTT.

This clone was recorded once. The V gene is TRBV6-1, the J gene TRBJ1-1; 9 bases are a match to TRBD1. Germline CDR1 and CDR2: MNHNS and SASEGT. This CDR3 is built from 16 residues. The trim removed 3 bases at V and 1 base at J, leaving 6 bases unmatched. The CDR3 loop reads CASSDRRGQGNTEAFF. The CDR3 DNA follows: TGTGCCAGCAGTGATAGGCGGGGACAGGGGAACACTGAAGCTTTCTTT.

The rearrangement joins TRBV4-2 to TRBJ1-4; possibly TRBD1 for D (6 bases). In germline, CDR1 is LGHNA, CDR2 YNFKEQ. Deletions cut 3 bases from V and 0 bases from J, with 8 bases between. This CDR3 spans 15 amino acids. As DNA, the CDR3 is TGTGCCAGCAGCCAGGGGGCAACAACTAATGAAAAACTGTTTTTT. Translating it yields CASSQGATTNEKLFF.

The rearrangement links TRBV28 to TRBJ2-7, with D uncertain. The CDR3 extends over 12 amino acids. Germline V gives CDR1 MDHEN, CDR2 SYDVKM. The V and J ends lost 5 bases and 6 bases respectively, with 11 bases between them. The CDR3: CASSRTHLEQYF. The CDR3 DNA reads TGTGCCAGCAGTCGCACTCACCTCGAGCAGTACTTC.

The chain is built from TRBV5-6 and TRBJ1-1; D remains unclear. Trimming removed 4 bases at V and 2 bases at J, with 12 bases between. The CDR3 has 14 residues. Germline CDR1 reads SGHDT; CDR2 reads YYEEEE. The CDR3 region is CASSSGLGNTEAFF. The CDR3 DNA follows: TGTGCCAGCAGCAGCGGACTCGGTAACACTGAAGCTTTCTTT.

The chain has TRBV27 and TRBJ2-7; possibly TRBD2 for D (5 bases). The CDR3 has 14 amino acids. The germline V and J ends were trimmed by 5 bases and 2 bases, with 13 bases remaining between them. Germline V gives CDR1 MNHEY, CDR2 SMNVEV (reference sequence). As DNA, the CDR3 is TGTGCCAGCAGTGAGGGCCCTGGGGCCTACGAGCAGTACTTC. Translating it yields CASSEGPGAYEQYF.

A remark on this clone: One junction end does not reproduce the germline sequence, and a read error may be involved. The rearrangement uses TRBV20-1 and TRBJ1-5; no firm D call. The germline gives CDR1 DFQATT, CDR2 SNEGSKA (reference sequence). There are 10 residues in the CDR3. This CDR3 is CSARDQPQHF. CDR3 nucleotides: TGCAGTGCTAGAGATCAACCCCAGCATTTT.

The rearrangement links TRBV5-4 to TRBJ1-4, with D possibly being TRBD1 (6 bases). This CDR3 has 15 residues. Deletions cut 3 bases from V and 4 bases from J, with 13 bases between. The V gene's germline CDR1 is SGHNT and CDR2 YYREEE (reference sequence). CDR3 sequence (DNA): TGTGCCAGCAGCTCCCGACAGGCAGTTAATGAAAAACTGTTTTTT. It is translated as CASSSRQAVNEKLFF.

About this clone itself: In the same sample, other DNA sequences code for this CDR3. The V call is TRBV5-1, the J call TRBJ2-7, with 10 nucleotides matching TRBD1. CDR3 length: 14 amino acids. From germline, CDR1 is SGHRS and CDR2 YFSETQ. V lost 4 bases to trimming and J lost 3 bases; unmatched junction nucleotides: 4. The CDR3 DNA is TGCGCCAGCAGCCTGACAGGGGGCAACTACGAGCAGTACTTC. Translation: CASSLTGGNYEQYF.

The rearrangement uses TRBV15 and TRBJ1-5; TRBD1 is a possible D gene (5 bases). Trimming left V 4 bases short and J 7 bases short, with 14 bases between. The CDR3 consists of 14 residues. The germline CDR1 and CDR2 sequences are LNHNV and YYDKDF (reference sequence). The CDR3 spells CATSNGGGEQPQHF. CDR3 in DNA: TGTGCCACCAGCAATGGGGGAGGGGAACAGCCCCAGCATTTT.

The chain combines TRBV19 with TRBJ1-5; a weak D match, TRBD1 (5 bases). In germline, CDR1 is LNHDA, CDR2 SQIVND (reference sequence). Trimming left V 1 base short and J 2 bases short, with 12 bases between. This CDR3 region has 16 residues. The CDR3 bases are TGTGCCAGTAGTATAGGGTCAGGGTATGGCAATCAGCCCCAGCATTTT. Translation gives CASSIGSGYGNQPQHF. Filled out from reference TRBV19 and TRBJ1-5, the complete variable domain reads DGGITQSPKYLFRKEGQNVTLSCEQNLNHDAMYWYRQDPGQGLRLIYYSQIVNDFQKGDIAEGYSVSREKKESFPLTVTSAQKNPTAFYLCASSIGSGYGNQPQHFGDGTRLSIL.

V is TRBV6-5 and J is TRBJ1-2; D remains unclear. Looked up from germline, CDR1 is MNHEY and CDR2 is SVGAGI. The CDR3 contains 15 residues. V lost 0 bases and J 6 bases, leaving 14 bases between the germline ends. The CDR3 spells CASSYSTTAGDGYTF. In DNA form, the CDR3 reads TGTGCCAGCAGTTACTCGACTACGGCGGGCGATGGCTACACCTTC.

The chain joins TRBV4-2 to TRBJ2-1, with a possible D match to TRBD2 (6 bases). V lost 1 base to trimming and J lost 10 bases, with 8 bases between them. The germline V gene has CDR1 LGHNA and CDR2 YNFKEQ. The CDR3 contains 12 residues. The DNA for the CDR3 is TGTGCCAGCAGCCAAGGGGGGAGGGAGCAGTTCTTC. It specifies CASSQGGREQFF.

CDR3 residues: CASSAPGLAINTQYF. The CDR3 DNA sequence: TGTGCCAGCAGTGCTCCGGGACTAGCTATCAATACGCAGTATTTT. The V gene is TRBV6-1, the J gene TRBJ2-3; 9 positions agree with TRBD2. The CDR3 runs to 15 residues. V dropped 4 bases and J dropped 7; count of bases not matched to a gene: 9. Germline CDR1 and CDR2: MNHNS and SASEGT.

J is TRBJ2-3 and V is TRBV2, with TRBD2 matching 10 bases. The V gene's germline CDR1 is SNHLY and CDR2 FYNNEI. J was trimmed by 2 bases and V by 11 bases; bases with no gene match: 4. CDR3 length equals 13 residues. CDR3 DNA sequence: TGTGCCCGTGGACTAGCGGACACAGATACGCAGTATTTT. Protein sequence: CARGLADTDTQYF.